This T cell receptor beta chain appears in the sequencing data of a study of cytomegalovirus exposure and HLA in healthy donors. Profiling relied on immunoSEQ multiplex PCR, and the TCRdb table lists in-frame clones only, not all of them. Among hundreds of thousands of clones, about 88% were seen once, and the ten largest hold more than 10%. The germline V gene has CDR1 GTSNPN and CDR2 SVGIG (reference sequence). With 5 bases removed from V and 0 bases from J, the gap between germline ends came to 12 bases. This CDR3 is 14 amino acids long. The donors formed part of the roughly 120-subject validation cohort, distinct from the roughly 660-subject first cohort. General observations from the study: Reportedly, cytomegalovirus status was diagnosed with high sensitivity and specificity. It was 150 to 200 TCR beta chains that were listed as cytomegalovirus-associated.

This clone came up once. Its antigen is as yet unknown. Sequenced sample: PBMCs. The clonotype comes from a man aged 18 to 29 in good health and CMV-seropositive. The chain has TRBV30 and TRBJ2-3; D not certain. CDR3 DNA sequence: TGTGCCTGGCAAAAAAGGGCTAGCACAGATACGCAGTATTTT. The encoded protein is CAWQKRASTDTQYF.